Shown below are 26 T cell receptor beta chains from a single sample sequenced in a study of CD8 T cells in Susac syndrome. Random-hexamer reverse transcription was applied to roughly 0.5 to 1 ug RNA. One entry per CDR3 protein, called by TCRdb with MiXCR from the immunoSEQ multiplex PCR reads. The table has more than 120,000 distinct CDR3 sequences, 94% seen once. Sequencing was performed on CD4+ T cells from PBMCs. The receptors here all came from a human donor in good health.

The chain joins TRBV5-4 to TRBJ2-5; a possible D gene is TRBD2 (6 bases). V was pared by 4 bases and J by 2 bases, with 15 bases between. This CDR3 contains 15 residues. The germline V gene encodes CDR1 SGHNT and CDR2 YYREEE (reference sequence). CDR3: CASSGGKGRQETQYF. The CDR3 DNA sequence: TGTGCCAGCAGCGGCGGGAAGGGAAGGCAAGAGACCCAGTACTTC.

The chain links TRBV20-1 to TRBJ1-4; D call uncertain. Germline V CDR1 and CDR2: DFQATT, SNEGSKA (reference sequence). V lost 0 bases, J lost 0 bases, and 5 bases lay in between. The CDR3 is made up of 14 amino acids. CDR3 DNA: TGCAGTGCTAGAGATCTAACAACTAATGAAAAACTGTTTTTT. The encoded protein is CSARDLTTNEKLFF.

This chain connects TRBV9 to TRBJ2-1; 14 bases are shared with TRBD2. The CDR3 covers 18 residues. Germline trimming cut 0 bases from V and 4 bases from J; bases unmatched to any gene: 6. CDR1 SGDLS and CDR2 YYNGEE come from the germline V gene. CDR3 in DNA: TGTGCCAGCAGCGTAGGTCTTCGACTAGCGGGGGGGTACAATGAGCAGTTCTTC. It codes for CASSVGLRLAGGYNEQFF.

This chain joins TRBV12-3 or TRBV12-4 and TRBJ2-3; 7 nucleotides agree with TRBD2. The CDR3 contains 15 residues. The V segment lost 6 bases and the J segment 1 base; nucleotides outside the gene matches: 7. CDR3 sequence: CASRDEGGGTDTQYF. Written as DNA, the CDR3 is TGTGCCAGCAGGGACGAGGGAGGGGGCACAGATACGCAGTATTTT.

This rearrangement joins TRBV11-2 to TRBJ2-1; 14 bases map to TRBD2. Germline V gene sequence: CDR1 SGHAT, CDR2 FQNNGV. The CDR3 extends over 19 amino acids. V shed 1 base and J 3 bases; nucleotides not matched to a gene: 8. CDR3 coding DNA: TGTGCCAGCAGCTTAGGACCGGGGACTAGCGGGAGAAGCTACAATGAGCAGTTCTTC. Translation: CASSLGPGTSGRSYNEQFF.

In its sample, this clonotype was seen once. CDR3 in amino acids: CAGDTGIQETQYF. DNA of the CDR3: TGTGCCGGAGATACAGGGATACAAGAGACCCAGTACTTC. The chain joins TRBV24-1 to TRBJ2-5; tentatively, D is TRBD1 (6 bases). V was trimmed by 12 bases and J by 2 bases, leaving 15 bases between them. CDR3 length equals 13 residues. CDR1 is KGHDR and CDR2 is SFDVKD in the germline V gene.

The chain is built from TRBV12-3 or TRBV12-4 and TRBJ1-5; 9 nucleotides match TRBD1. The CDR3 consists of 14 residues. The V segment lost 5 bases and the J segment 6 bases; nucleotides outside the gene matches: 5. CDR3 DNA sequence: TGTGCCAGCAGTCCTGACAGGGGGATTCAGCCCCAGCATTTT. It yields the protein CASSPDRGIQPQHF.

V is TRBV24-1 and J is TRBJ2-7; no definite D call. Germline loops: CDR1 KGHDR, CDR2 SFDVKD. This CDR3 contains 13 residues. V was pared by 4 bases and J by 3 bases, with 9 bases between. Here the CDR3 reads CATSDFDNYEQYF. In DNA, the CDR3 is TGTGCCACCAGTGACTTTGACAACTACGAGCAGTACTTC.

The chain couples TRBV19 to TRBJ1-1, with D perhaps matching TRBD1 (5 bases). CDR1 and CDR2 from the germline V gene are LNHDA and SQIVND (reference sequence). The CDR3 length is 15 residues. Trimming took 1 base from V and 5 from J, leaving 14 bases between them. The CDR3 is CASSIGVGGGTEAFF. The CDR3 nucleotides are TGTGCCAGTAGTATAGGAGTCGGTGGGGGAACTGAAGCTTTCTTT.

This clonotype was observed a single time. DNA of the CDR3: TGTGCCAGCAGTTTAGCTCAAGGGCTAGCGGGGGCCAAAAACATTCAGTACTTC. Amino acids: CASSLAQGLAGAKNIQYF. The chain recombines TRBV12-3 or TRBV12-4 with TRBJ2-4, with 9 bases lining up with TRBD2. There are 18 residues in the CDR3. V lost 0 bases and J lost 1; bases outside the gene matches: 7.

The rearrangement uses TRBV20-1 and TRBJ2-2; TRBD2 might be the D (6 bases). Trimming pared 3 bases from V and 6 bases from J, leaving 14 bases between. Germline V gene lookup returns CDR1 DFQATT and CDR2 SNEGSKA (reference sequence). This CDR3 region has 14 residues. The CDR3 bases are TGCAGTGCTAGTCCCTACGCTAGCGCCGGGGAGCTGTTTTTT. Encoded protein: CSASPYASAGELFF.

J is TRBJ2-3 and V is TRBV27; D remains ambiguous. The CDR3 has 13 amino acids. Trimming removed 10 bases from V and 1 base from J, with 12 bases in between. Per germline, CDR1 MNHEY and CDR2 SMNVEV (reference sequence). The CDR3 region is CAISTGRTDTQYF. The CDR3 nucleotides read TGTGCCATCTCGACCGGACGCACAGATACGCAGTATTTT.

The V gene is TRBV6-2 or TRBV6-3, the J gene TRBJ2-6; D remains ambiguous. Per the germline V gene, CDR1 is MNHEY and CDR2 is SVGEGT. This CDR3 contains 15 residues. V lost 6 bases and J 0 bases, leaving 9 bases between the germline ends. CDR3 region: CASSRRVSGANVLTF. The CDR3 coding sequence is TGTGCCAGCAGCCGACGCGTCTCTGGGGCCAACGTCCTGACTTTC.

The chain combines TRBV5-1 with TRBJ1-1; D is unresolved. The CDR3 is made up of 14 amino acids. Germline loops: CDR1 SGHRS, CDR2 YFSETQ. V dropped 4 bases and J dropped 1 base, with 11 bases sitting between them. DNA of the CDR3: TGCGCCAGCAGCCGAGCGGCGAGGAACACTGAAGCTTTCTTT. It is translated as CASSRAARNTEAFF.

The chain combines TRBV2 with TRBJ2-1, with TRBD2 matching 7 bases. Germline loops: CDR1 SNHLY, CDR2 FYNNEI. The CDR3 contains 20 residues. V lost 4 bases, J lost 0 bases, and 18 bases stayed unmatched. The CDR3 reads CASSATLGEGRISSYNEQFF. As DNA, the CDR3 is TGTGCCAGCAGTGCCACCTTGGGGGAGGGCCGAATAAGCTCCTACAATGAGCAGTTCTTC. The whole variable domain, remainder taken from reference TRBV2 and TRBJ2-1, is EPEVTQTPSHQVTQMGQEVILRCVPISNHLYFYWYRQILGQKVEFLVSFYNNEISEKSEIFDDQFSVERPDGSNFTLKIRSTKLEDSAMYFCASSATLGEGRISSYNEQFFGPGTRLTVL.

The rearrangement uses TRBV27 and TRBJ1-2; D might be TRBD1 (5 bases). This CDR3 has 15 residues. With 3 bases removed from V and 3 bases from J, the gap between germline ends came to 14 bases. Germline CDR1 reads MNHEY; CDR2 reads SMNVEV (reference sequence). CDR3 sequence (DNA): TGTGCCAGCAGTTTTGGGGACCTCCTTGACTATGGCTACACCTTC. This translates into CASSFGDLLDYGYTF.

This chain joins TRBV5-4 and TRBJ2-5; TRBD2 aligns across 13 bases. J gave up 2 bases and V 5 bases, and 3 bases lay outside the gene matches. Germline loops: CDR1 SGHNT, CDR2 YYREEE (reference sequence). CDR3 length equals 15 residues. CDR3 loop: CASSWTSGSQETQYF. As DNA, the CDR3 is TGTGCCAGCAGTTGGACTAGCGGGAGTCAAGAGACCCAGTACTTC. The variable domain in full, with the rest retrieved from reference TRBV5-4 and TRBJ2-5, is ETGVTQSPTHLIKTRGQQVTLRCSSQSGHNTVSWYQQALGQGPQFIFQYYREEENGRGNFPPRFSGLQFPNYSSELNVNALELDDSALYLCASSWTSGSQETQYFGPGTRLLVL.

CDR3 bases: TGTGCCAGCAGCCAAGAGCAGGGTGATCAGCCCCAGCATTTT. It is translated as CASSQEQGDQPQHF. V usage is TRBV4-2 and J usage is TRBJ1-5; D is possibly TRBD1 (5 bases). CDR1 is LGHNA, CDR2 YNFKEQ, per germline. This CDR3 is built from 14 residues. V was clipped by 0 bases and J by 5 bases, with 8 bases between them.

This clonotype has just a few counts. The J gene is TRBJ2-7, the V gene TRBV29-1; D gene ambiguous. V lost 5 bases to trimming and J lost 3 bases, with 11 bases between them. This CDR3 is 12 amino acids long. Per germline, CDR1 SQVTM and CDR2 ANQGSEA. The CDR3, as DNA: TGCAGCGTTCAAACTCTCGGCTACGAGCAGTACTTC. Translated, it gives CSVQTLGYEQYF.

V and J are TRBV7-2 and TRBJ2-5, with D possibly being TRBD2 (6 bases). Germline V CDR1 and CDR2: SGHTA, FQGNSA. Trimming pared 4 bases from V and 2 bases from J, leaving 14 bases between. The CDR3 loop spans 15 amino acids. CDR3: CASSSGTPGQETQYF. In DNA, the CDR3 is TGTGCCAGCAGCTCCGGGACTCCGGGGCAAGAGACCCAGTACTTC.

The gene calls are TRBV7-9 and TRBJ2-7; the match to TRBD2 covers 9 bases. V lost 5 bases, J lost 3 bases, and 8 bases stayed unmatched. The CDR3 consists of 15 residues. Germline CDR1 is SEHNR and CDR2 is FQNEAQ (reference sequence). The DNA for the CDR3 is TGTGCCAGCAGCCGAGGAATAGCGGGAGACTACGAGCAGTACTTC. Translating it yields CASSRGIAGDYEQYF.

The chain has TRBV7-9 and TRBJ1-2; perhaps TRBD1 as D (6 bases). Trimming removed 0 bases from V and 5 bases from J, with 13 bases in between. CDR1 SEHNR and CDR2 FQNEAQ come from the germline V gene (reference sequence). CDR3 size: 15 residues. The CDR3 is CASSLAGAGGYGYTF. The CDR3 nucleotides read TGTGCCAGCAGCTTAGCGGGGGCTGGAGGATATGGCTACACCTTC.

The V and J genes are TRBV20-1 and TRBJ2-5, with a tentative D call TRBD1 (5 bases). Germline CDR1 and CDR2: DFQATT and SNEGSKA (reference sequence). Trimming pared 0 bases from V and 5 bases from J, leaving 16 bases between. CDR3 length equals 15 residues. The CDR3 DNA sequence: TGCAGTGCTAGAGACCCTGCAGGGTCCGAGGAGACCCAGTACTTC. Its protein product is CSARDPAGSEETQYF.

The rearrangement links TRBV25-1 to TRBJ2-1, with 7 bases aligning to TRBD1. Germline V gives CDR1 MGHDK, CDR2 SYGVNS. The V gene end was trimmed by 3 bases and the J gene end by 3 bases; junction bases not matched to a gene: 2. The CDR3 runs 14 residues. CDR3 bases: TGTGCCAGCAGTGATTGGACAGGCTACAATGAGCAGTTCTTC. Translated: CASSDWTGYNEQFF.

This clonotype was detected only once. The rearrangement uses TRBV20-1 and TRBJ2-3; D may be TRBD2 (5 bases). CDR3 length: 14 residues. V lost 3 bases and J lost 0, with 10 bases in between. The germline gives CDR1 DFQATT, CDR2 SNEGSKA (reference sequence). The CDR3 DNA is TGCAGTGCTAGGGCTAGCCGAAGCACAGATACGCAGTATTTT. Its protein product is CSARASRSTDTQYF.

This rearrangement joins TRBV29-1 to TRBJ1-5, with a weak D call TRBD1 (5 bases). Trimming stripped 1 base from V and 3 bases from J, with 7 bases between. Germline V gene data show CDR1 as SQVTM and CDR2 as ANQGSEA. The CDR3 contains 13 residues. The CDR3 DNA reads as TGCAGCGTTGAAGGACAGCCCAATCAGCCCCAGCATTTT. Translated: CSVEGQPNQPQHF.